The source of this T cell receptor (beta chain) is a study of blood T cell repertoires in COVID-19. Germline CDR1 and CDR2: SGHAT and FQNNGV. Trimming at V came to 2 bases and at J to 2 bases, leaving 3 bases not matched to a gene. The CDR3 is 16 amino acids. This clone was seen just once. Produced via immunoSEQ multiplex PCR; TCRdb's table is partial and in-frame only. There are 150,000 to 200,000 clones in the sample; 75% to 85% occur only once, and 3% to 4% lies in the top ten. The genes are TRBV11-2 and TRBJ1-6, with 7 bases that match TRBD1. Source material: PBMCs or T cells enriched from blood (not recorded which). This clonotype originated in a woman between 55 and 75 years old who had recovered from COVID-19. DNA of the CDR3: TGTGCCAGCAGCTTAAGGACAGGAGCCTATAATTCACCCCTCCACTTT. It translates to CASSLRTGAYNSPLHF. Variable domain in full (rest from reference TRBV11-2 and TRBJ1-6): EAGVAQSPRYKIIEKRQSVAFWCNPISGHATLYWYQQILGQGPKLLIQFQNNGVVDDSQLPKDRFSAERLKGVDSTLKIQPAKLEDSAVYLCASSLRTGAYNSPLHFGNGTRLTVT.